Below, one T cell receptor beta chain is given with its context. This clone's antigen is unknown. One base away there is no much larger clone; base qualities are not given. Different DNA sequences within this sample yield the same CDR3. The cohort comprised 710 or so healthy bone marrow donors. Cohort members were all nominally healthy when sampled, although unrecorded immune exposures were likely present. The donor was CMV seronegative and was included in the group of several hundred seronegative cohort members. A peripheral blood sample was provided by each donor, and peripheral blood mononuclear cells were used for TCR beta sequencing. The Qiagen DNeasy Blood Extraction Kit was used to extract genomic DNA from the blood cell samples. This entry is derived from a study of cytomegalovirus exposure and HLA in healthy donors (dated by TCRdb to 2017 to 2019). Regarding the research as a whole: In an earlier analysis of 587 of the donors, 250 to 300 Gb of sequence data and 90 million to 120 million unique TCR beta sequences from about 190 million T cells were reported. An early release covering approximately 600 HLA-typed donors comprised approximately 300 gigabases of sequencing data and around 86 million unique TCR sequences. Among the roughly 390 genotyped donors, about 83% belonged to the genetic ancestry cluster associated with self-reported Caucasian donors. The aim of the study was to test whether cataloging public T cell receptors could identify signatures of past pathogen exposure. Using immunosequencing, the study profiled T cell repertoires from fewer than 700 subjects and related those repertoires to cytomegalovirus serostatus. In addition to the first cohort of roughly 700 subjects, a separate validation cohort of around 110 different subjects was used. The study combined high-throughput TCR immunosequencing, statistical association of individual TCRs with disease status, and machine learning to predict cytomegalovirus infection status. In a later analysis, previously published TCR beta repertoires from several hundred donors were re-analyzed and high-resolution HLA genotyping was added so that TCR occurrence patterns could be studied. The later analysis used no new phenotypic data to find candidate immune exposures, relying instead on TCR beta sequences and their occurrence across donors. An earlier analysis of roughly 580 of the donors used high-throughput TCR beta sequencing to judge whether each TCR beta V gene segment behaved as functional or pseudogenic. Alongside the repertoire data, information on donor age, sex, ethnicity and CMV serostatus was compiled. A later genetic analysis used genome-wide SNP genotypes for about three fifths of the roughly 700 donors, treating that subset as a discovery cohort. All discovery cohort repertoires had been generated using a single sequencing platform. HLA typing included class I and class II loci at four-digit resolution. Typing coverage varied by locus: about 620-640 donors for A, B, C, DRB1 and DQB1; under 550 for DQA1; around 570 for DPA1; approximately 470 for DPB1. Because of strong linkage in the cohort, roughly five DR-DQ haplotypes were treated as single units for association and clustering. Across 398 genotyped donors of the cohort, an average of about 220,000 unique TCR beta nucleotide sequences per donor were sequenced, and 15% to 20% of those sequences were non-productive. Here is what the overall study found, with its caveats: A later analysis found that HLA-associated TCR beta chains were more clonally expanded and had lower generation probabilities than equally common non-associated chains. A few of the identified cytomegalovirus-associated TCR beta chains were confirmed in vitro to be specific for cytomegalovirus antigens. Specific HLA alleles were associated with 15,000 to 20,000 TCR beta sequences at a false discovery rate of 0.05 in a later analysis. In an earlier analysis of fewer than 700 of the donors, most TCR beta V segments appeared in productive rearrangements about 87% or about 30% of the time, broadly matching IMGT annotations. Because HLA typing was unavailable for some donors at each locus, only the typed subset was used in association tests. According to a later analysis, parvovirus B19, influenza, CMV and Epstein-Barr virus appeared linked to several top co-occurrence clusters. A cluster of highly shared sequence variants was judged likely to represent a technical artifact of the sequencing pipeline. The cohort was sequenced for TCR beta chains only, and without alpha or paired-chain data the features that could be detected were limited. It was suggested by the authors that the approach could potentially be generalized to other disease states and immunological phenotypes. Strong co-occurrence of HLA alleles, especially DR and DQ, made assigning TCR associations to individual alleles difficult. CMV serostatus was the only immune exposure information available for the cohort. The study listed 150 to 200 TCR beta chains as associated with cytomegalovirus. In a later analysis, TCR association rates were found to vary across HLA loci, with the most associated TCRs seen for DRB1 alleles and the fewest for HLA-C alleles. According to a later genetic analysis, donors in an Asian-associated ancestry cluster had fewer N-insertions in productive TCRs than the approximately 650-donor mean. While some public TCRs were present in many individuals, most TCR sequences turned up only very rarely across donors. Some IMGT-functional V segments, including TRBV6-2 and TRBV6-3, could not be told apart with the 87-base-pair reads, so those segments were excluded. Correlated functional status among segregating V segments might be attributable to linkage disequilibrium, but an unknown experimental factor could not be ruled out. A further reported finding was that TCR beta sequences accurately predicted the HLA-A and HLA-B alleles for most subjects in the first cohort. In a later analysis, most CMV-associated TCR beta chains were found to appear HLA-restricted, with HLA associations seemingly driven largely by CMV exposure. A later genetic analysis associated a missense DCLRE1C variant with V-gene and J-gene trimming of TCR beta chains, and an independent cohort replicated the association. Because counts were too low, about 18 rarely observed V segments, including chromosome 9 orphons, were excluded from the earlier analysis of some 540 of the donors. Cytomegalovirus status was reported to be diagnosed by the classifier with high specificity and sensitivity in both the original and validation cohorts. Sequencing depth was assumed to be roughly uniform across donors in the presence/absence analyses, though that assumption may not hold.

Trimming takes 2 bases off V and 7 bases off J; junction bases not matched to a gene: 6. In the germline V gene, CDR1 corresponds to SGHTA and CDR2 to FQGNSA. The CDR3 spans 15 residues, from the cysteine through the phenylalanine. Only CDR3 DNA is held: 45 bases, read in frame from base 1. Receptors were amplified or captured by the immunoSEQ multiplex PCR assay. For the multiplex PCR, a mixture combining 60 forward primers for TCR Vbeta segments and 13 reverse primers for TCR Jbeta segments was used. A multiplex PCR assay on genomic DNA amplified the CDR3 region of rearranged TCR beta genes. Amplified TCR beta libraries were sequenced as 87-base-pair reads on the Illumina HiSeq System. Concerning the study's data processing: A later analysis counted tens of millions of unique TCR beta chains across the 690 or so repertoires, and 9.5 million to 11 million of these chains were shared by at least two donors. Raw reads were error-corrected and collapsed into unique sequences by a nearest-neighbor algorithm in which closely related sequences were merged to remove PCR and sequencing errors. Alignment of CDR3 sequences to IMGT reference sequences was used to assign V, D and J gene segments. Each retained sequence needed at least a six-nucleotide match to both a V gene segment and a J gene segment. A rearrangement counted as productive if the CDR3 had no stop codons and remained in frame with V and J, and every other rearrangement counted as non-productive. Following IMGT convention, CDR3 was defined as the stretch from the second conserved V-encoded cysteine up to the conserved J-encoded phenylalanine. The earlier analysis of 450 to 750 of the donors excluded any sequence lacking an unambiguous match to a single V gene segment. In an earlier analysis of 587 of the donors, a V segment was called functional when productive rearrangements were above 56.7%, and segregating when the standard deviation between donors exceeded 5%. A statistical classification framework was developed to diagnose cytomegalovirus status using the catalog of TCR beta chain sequences. A later analysis assigned V and J genes by comparing TCR nucleotide sequences with IMGT/GENE-DB human TR gene sequences. Using the TCRdist pipeline, a later analysis assigned CDR3 sequences along with most-parsimonious VDJ recombination scenarios. In a later analysis, each TCR beta chain was defined by its CDR3 amino acid sequence together with its V-gene family, and reads without a unique V-gene family were excluded. In a later analysis, 450 to 600 highly shared, low-generation-probability nucleotide sequences were removed to address suspected cross-contamination and a sequencing artifact. For each public chain, a later analysis derived a clonal expansion index from normalized ranks of inferred template counts within each repertoire. In a later analysis, generation probabilities were computed using a VDJ recombination model fitted to out-of-frame rearrangements, and the results were checked against IGoR. In a later analysis, hypergeometric tests were used to score TCR-TCR, TCR-HLA and TCR-CMV co-occurrence, with a repertoire-size bias correction applied to TCR pairs. A later analysis estimated false discovery rates by permuting HLA or CMV assignments 20 times. In a later analysis, co-occurring TCRs were grouped using DBSCAN, and TCRdist sequence similarity was added for clustering within HLA-allele-positive subsets. Co-occurrence clustering excluded repertoires with fewer than 30,000 or more than 120,000 public chains, plus five with anomalous nucleotide sharing. As stored in TCRdb, this immuneACCESS dataset retains in-frame rearrangements with V and J assigned. A fraction of the clones does not appear; measured against another copy, unresolved V genes explain less than half of the discrepancy, and the remainder lacks a known reason. V and J calls and clone size follow that table, whereas D and trimming were derived from the DNA. The sample table records about 140,000 clones; roughly three quarters of these occur just once. Around 2% of the sample is taken by the ten largest.

Material: PBMCs. The clonotype comes from a man aged 30 to 39 in good health and CMV-seronegative. The chain joins TRBV7-2 to TRBJ2-5, with 11 central nucleotides matching TRBD2. The nucleotide sequence is given as TGTGCCAGCAGCTTACGACTAGCGGGATATGGGACCCAGTACTTC. It encodes CASSLRLAGYGTQYF.